The source of this T cell receptor (beta chain) is a study of beta chain features in type 1 diabetes (dated by TCRdb to about 2018). In the study overall: Patients and healthy donors did not differ in mean age, gender distribution, total cell number or subset yield. A total of 107,917,701 sorted cells were examined across all samples, and a strong correlation was observed between cell number per subset and RNA yield. In the study, recently diagnosed type 1 diabetes patients and matched healthy donors were compared on the TCRB repertoires of their sorted circulating CD4+ T cell subsets. Regulatory and stem cell-like memory subsets were isolated from only 8 patients and roughly 8 healthy donors, whereas naive and central memory subsets came from all 30 or so donors. Study-wide conclusions, independent of this receptor: Fewer insertions and more nucleotide deletions at VDJ recombination sites were observed in patients with type 1 diabetes, implying thymic rearrangement abnormalities. Naive, central memory and regulatory TCRB repertoires appeared to be more similar among patients than among healthy donors. Type 1 diabetes patients showed a moderate but significant shortening of TCRB CDR3 length in all four CD4+ subsets. Only small numbers of individuals were included in the HLA sub-analyses, which left unresolved whether HLA type had any influence on TCRB rearrangement. Shorter templates might be favored by PCR, yet because patient and control samples were amplified and corrected together, any such skew would affect both groups equally. Because cDNA was sequenced instead of genomic DNA, activated cells with high expression could be over-represented, although the groups did not differ in activation or CD3 levels.

Each donor gave one peripheral blood draw, averaging around 0.11 L, which was collected into heparinised tubes. A BD FACSAria II was used to sort naive, central memory, regulatory and stem cell-like memory CD4+ T cells with a panel that included CD45RO, CCR7, CD25, CD127, CD95 and CD27. Every sorted population had a purity above 98%. PBMCs were isolated immediately by Lymphoprep density gradient centrifugation and stained directly without culture. To minimize batch effects, samples were stained and sorted in pairs, one healthy donor with one patient per experiment. As for this clone: There is no known antigen for this receptor. Per-base quality was not reported, and no clone a single base away is much larger than it.

The High Capacity cDNA Reverse Transcription Kit was used to reverse transcribe all of the isolated RNA, meaning that expressed TCRB transcripts were what got sequenced. Naive, central memory and regulatory T cell samples underwent deep immunoSEQ sequencing, averaging about 3.57 million total reads per sample. After sorted cells were lysed in RLT buffer, RNA was extracted with DNase-treated RNeasy Micro or Mini kits, with the choice depending on cell number. Each cell subset was processed on its own to prevent cross-contamination, while patient and healthy donor samples were processed together. Using the immunoSEQ multiplex PCR, TCRB sequences were amplified from cDNA into 87-bp fragments spanning the CDR3 region. The amplicons were sequenced using the Illumina HiSeq platform. The original pipeline was this. PCR bias was computationally corrected using synthetic template baselines, reads within Hamming distance 2 were collapsed, and singletons that could not be merged were discarded. Reads were aligned against IMGT so that V, D and J genes, CDR3 length and insertions or deletions at six rearrangement sites could be assigned. Within each subset, clonotype counts were normalized to the number of sorted cells before true diversity and Gini coefficients were calculated with the tcR R package. Repertoire sharing was quantified using the overlap coefficient calculated on TCRB nucleotide sequences. What TCRdb holds here is the immuneACCESS table cut down to in-frame rearrangements. Part of the clones is not present; checked against another copy, under half of the missing clones reflect an unresolved V gene, and the others are unexplained. Clone size and V and J calls were adopted from that table, with D and trimming inferred from the DNA. For this sample the table gives around 280,000 clones, of which about 8.5% were detected only once. More than 0.8% of the sample belongs to the ten largest clones.

This receptor was identified in a young woman in good health. The sample consisted of central memory CD4+ T cells from blood.

The base sequence is TGTGCCAGCAGCTTAGGGCACGCCTACAATGAGCAGTTCTTC. Its amino acids are CASSLGHAYNEQFF. The sequence joins TRBV11-1 to TRBJ2-1; there is no confident call for the D gene. For CDR1 and CDR2, the germline V gene (reference sequence) lists SGHAT and FQDESV. Trimming takes 1 base from V and 2 bases from J, and the germline ends sit 6 bases apart. The CDR3 starts with the cysteine, ends with the phenylalanine, and has 14 residues. Of all the DNA, just the CDR3 is kept, 42 bases in frame from base 1.